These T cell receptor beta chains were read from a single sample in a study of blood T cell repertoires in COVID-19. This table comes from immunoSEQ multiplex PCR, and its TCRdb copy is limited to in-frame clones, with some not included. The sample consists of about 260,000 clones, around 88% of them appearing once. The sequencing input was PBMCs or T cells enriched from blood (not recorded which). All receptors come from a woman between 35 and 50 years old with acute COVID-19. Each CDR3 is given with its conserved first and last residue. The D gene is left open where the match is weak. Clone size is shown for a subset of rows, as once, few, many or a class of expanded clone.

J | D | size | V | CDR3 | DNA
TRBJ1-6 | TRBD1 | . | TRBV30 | CAWSVLTGDNSPLHF | TGTGCCTGGAGTGTACTGACAGGGGATAATTCACCCCTCCACTTT
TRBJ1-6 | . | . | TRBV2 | CASREVNSPLHF | TGTGCCAGCAGGGAGGTTAATTCACCCCTCCACTTT
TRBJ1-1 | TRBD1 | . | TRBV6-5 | CASSPGGYTEAFF | TGTGCCAGCAGTCCAGGGGGGTACACTGAAGCTTTCTTT
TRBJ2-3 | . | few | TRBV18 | CASSPPVELTDTQYF | TGTGCCAGCTCACCACCGGTCGAGTTGACAGATACGCAGTATTTT
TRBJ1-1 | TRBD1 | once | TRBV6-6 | CASSRNPGQGAATEAFF | TGTGCCAGCAGTCGAAACCCGGGACAGGGGGCTGCAACTGAAGCTTTCTTT
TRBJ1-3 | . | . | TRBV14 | CASSQNIGNTIYF | TGTGCCAGCAGCCAAAATATCGGAAACACCATATATTTT
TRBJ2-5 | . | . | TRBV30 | CAWTLEGIQETQYF | TGTGCCTGGACGCTAGAGGGCATCCAAGAGACCCAGTACTTC
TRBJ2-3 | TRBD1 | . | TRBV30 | CAWEMDRGRGGDTQYF | TGTGCCTGGGAAATGGACAGGGGTAGAGGGGGGGATACGCAGTATTTT
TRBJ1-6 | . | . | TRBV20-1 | CSASFGGDSPLHF | TGCAGTGCTAGTTTCGGAGGTGATTCACCCCTCCACTTT
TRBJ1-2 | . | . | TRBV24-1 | CATSDGRGLGGYTF | TGTGCCACCAGTGATGGGAGAGGGCTCGGAGGCTACACCTTC
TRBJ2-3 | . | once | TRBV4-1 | CASSLGLSSTDTQYF | TGCGCCAGCAGCCTGGGACTGAGTAGCACAGATACGCAGTATTTT
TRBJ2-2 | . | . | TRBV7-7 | CASSQDGGPGELFF | TGTGCTAGCAGCCAGGACGGGGGTCCCGGGGAGCTGTTTTTT
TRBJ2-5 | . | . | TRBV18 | CASSPGHLGQETQYF | TGTGCCAGCTCACCGGGACACCTCGGGCAAGAGACCCAGTACTTC
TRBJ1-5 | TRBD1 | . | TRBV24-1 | CATSVGTGGFQPQHF | TGTGCCACCAGTGTTGGGACAGGGGGTTTTCAGCCCCAGCATTTT
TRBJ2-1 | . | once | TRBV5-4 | CASSLESGANEQFF | TGTGCCAGCAGCTTGGAGTCGGGAGCGAATGAGCAGTTCTTC